The following is a T cell receptor (beta chain) sequence with its context. Its antigen has not been determined. The junction departs from the called germline gene at one end, perhaps through a read error. This specimen comes from a study of long-term antiretroviral therapy in people with HIV (dated by TCRdb to the early 2020s). About the investigation overall: The earliest samples were collected approximately a decade before the 2015 WHO recommendation for immediate ART, a period when ART was typically delayed until CD4 counts fell. Of the approximately 30 participants with HIV, approximately ten were female. Test extractions of a monoclonal T-cell line alongside 30 to 35 polyclonal samples showed no cross-contamination during QIAcube processing. This retrospective serial study examined whether starting ART and sustained HIV suppression were associated with changes in the composition and diversity of the TRB repertoire in peripheral blood. A total of under 250 cryopreserved PBMC samples were contributed to the cohort by 30 adults with confirmed HIV infection, with samples collected serially over a mean of approximately six years (range 1-12).

The immunoSEQ hsTCRB v3.0 assay was used at survey level resolution to sequence the TRB variable region. TRB sequencing targeted a depth of roughly 35,000-55,000 T-cell genomes per sample. An Illumina MiSeq with a v3 150-cycle kit was used to sequence the pooled TRB libraries. For the original study's pipeline: Repertoire analysis ran in R within a reproducible Nextflow workflow covering QC, data transformation and analysis. LymphoSeq2, an R package for exploring AIRR-Seq data, was used to implement custom analyses. A few samples yielding fewer than 5000 total TRB sequences were excluded, leaving more than 150 analyzed HIV repertoires. Of the roughly 190 retained HIV repertoires, about 60 were collected before and around 130 after ART initiation. Each repertoire was downsampled to 5000 TRB nucleotide sequences, and summary statistics were averaged across 100 downsampling iterations. The analysis kept only TRB sequences whose CDR3 regions were at least seven amino acids long. A Shannon entropy-derived clonality score and the Gini coefficient were used to measure diversity. In the repertoire networks, any two of the top 5000 CDR3 amino acid sequences were linked whenever the two sequences differed by an edit distance of one. For TRB CDR3 amino acid sequences, antigen specificity groups and MHC restriction were predicted with GLIPH2. CDR3 amino acid sequences were matched against VDJdb and McPAS-TCR to flag known CMV, EBV, HIV or tissue antigen associations. Pre-ART, post-ART and control groups were compared with Wilcoxon signed-rank tests and Holm-Bonferroni correction. TCRdb obtained this table from immuneACCESS and retained in-frame rearrangements with V and J assigned. These tables miss some clones; where compared with another copy, unresolved V genes account for less than half of the shortfall, and the remainder is unexplained. Clone size and V and J calls were adopted from that table, with D and trimming inferred from the DNA. This sample gives about 34,000 clones in total; around 84% of them show up just once. The ten largest make up roughly 5% of the sample.

Overall study results and their limits: Narrower CDR3 length ranges were observed in HIV repertoires than in controls, and an antigen-experienced repertoire with only a slight naive shift after ART was suggested by the network structure. Expanded TRB clones identified before ART initiation dominated the repertoire at all time points, although this dominance fluctuated and declined in many PLHIV after ART. A significant increase in TRB diversity was found to be associated with ART initiation, although TRB diversity was observed to remain significantly below that of transplant donor controls even after long-term ART. Samples dated from about 2003 to 2018, and the ART regimens used may be less effective than current ones. No data were available on ART adherence, viral resistance or therapy changes, limiting inferences about post-ART repertoire changes. Since PBMC availability was limited, sequencing covered only the TCR beta chain, with no alpha chain pairing. Because cell numbers in pre-ART samples were limited, unsorted PBMC were profiled instead of sorted CD4+ and CD8+ T cells.

Inclusion was restricted to participants for whom at least one PBMC sample before ART initiation and at least two post-ART samples were available. All participants with HIV were treated in the United States of America. Cryopreserved samples of roughly 0.95-10 million PBMC were thawed and washed before DNA extraction. At the time of the earliest PBMC sample, participants with HIV were aged between about 20 and 54 years. Each participant contributed PBMC samples from 1-4 timepoints before ART initiation and 2-8 timepoints after ART initiation, with a median of 7 samples. For every participant, serial HIV viral load, CD4+ T-cell count, ART history and demographic data were obtained. Using a Qiagen kit on a QIAcube, genomic DNA was extracted from unsorted PBMC, with samples processed in batches of 12. Spanning cysteine to phenylalanine, the CDR3 consists of 11 amino acids. Only CDR3 DNA remains: 33 bases, in frame from the first base. The germline V gene (reference sequence) supplies CDR1 DFQATT and CDR2 SNEGSKA.

The V and J genes are TRBV20-1 and TRBJ2-7; 10 central bases correspond to TRBD2. The clonotype originates from a woman aged 25 to 39 with HIV. The material was unsorted PBMCs, obtained around 2.7 years before starting antiretroviral therapy. The CDR3 reads as follows: CSATLSGGTSF. The nucleotide sequence reads TGCAGTGCTACACTTAGCGGGGGGACTTCCTTC.